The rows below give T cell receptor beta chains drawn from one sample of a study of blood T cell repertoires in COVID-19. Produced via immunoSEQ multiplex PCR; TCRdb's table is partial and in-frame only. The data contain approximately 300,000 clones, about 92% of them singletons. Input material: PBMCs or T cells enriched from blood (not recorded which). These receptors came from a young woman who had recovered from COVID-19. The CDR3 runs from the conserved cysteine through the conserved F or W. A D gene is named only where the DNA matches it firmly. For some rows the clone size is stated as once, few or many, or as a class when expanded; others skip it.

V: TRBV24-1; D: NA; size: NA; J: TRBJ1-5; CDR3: CATSDGPGQPQHF; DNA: TGTGCCACCAGTGACGGCCCGGGTCAGCCCCAGCATTTT
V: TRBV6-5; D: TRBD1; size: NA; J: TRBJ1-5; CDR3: CASSGQGAFKAQHF; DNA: TGTGCCAGCAGCGGACAGGGGGCTTTCAAGGCCCAGCATTTT
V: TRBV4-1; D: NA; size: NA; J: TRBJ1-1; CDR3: CASSQVSVLNTEAFF; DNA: TGCGCCAGCAGCCAAGTATCAGTCTTGAACACTGAAGCTTTCTTT
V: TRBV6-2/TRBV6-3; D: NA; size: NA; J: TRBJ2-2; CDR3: CASSSVTGELFF; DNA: TGTGCCAGCAGTTCTGTTACCGGGGAGCTGTTTTTT
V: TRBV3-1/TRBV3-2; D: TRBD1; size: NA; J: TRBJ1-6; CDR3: CASSGTDNNSPLHF; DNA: TGTGCCAGCAGCGGGACAGACAATAATTCACCCCTCCACTTT
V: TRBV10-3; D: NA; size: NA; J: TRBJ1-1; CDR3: CAIRQGLNTEAFF; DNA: TGTGCCATCAGGCAGGGGTTGAACACTGAAGCTTTCTTT
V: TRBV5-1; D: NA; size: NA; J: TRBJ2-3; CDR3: CASSAGPGTDTQYF; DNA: TGCGCCAGCAGCGCGGGGCCGGGCACAGATACGCAGTATTTT
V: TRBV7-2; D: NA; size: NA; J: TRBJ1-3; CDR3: CASSLWATPEGGNTIYF; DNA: TGTGCCAGCAGCTTGTGGGCAACCCCTGAGGGTGGAAACACCATATATTTT
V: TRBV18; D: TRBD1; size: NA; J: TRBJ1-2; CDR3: CASSPETGGGYTF; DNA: TGTGCCAGCTCACCAGAAACAGGGGGTGGCTACACCTTC
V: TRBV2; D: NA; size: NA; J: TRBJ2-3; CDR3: CASNLEREWLNTQYF; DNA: TGTGCCAGCAACCTAGAACGGGAGTGGTTGAATACGCAGTATTTT
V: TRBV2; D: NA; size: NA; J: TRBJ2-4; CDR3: CASSEGARSPKNIQYF; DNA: TGTGCCAGCAGTGAGGGGGCAAGAAGTCCCAAAAACATTCAGTACTTC
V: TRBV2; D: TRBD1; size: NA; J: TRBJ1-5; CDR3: CASSDRTGDQPQHF; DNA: TGTGCCAGCAGTGACCGGACAGGAGATCAGCCCCAGCATTTT
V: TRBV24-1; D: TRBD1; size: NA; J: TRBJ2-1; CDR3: CATSDSGTVFAEQFF; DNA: TGTGCCACCAGTGATTCCGGGACAGTGTTTGCTGAGCAGTTCTTC
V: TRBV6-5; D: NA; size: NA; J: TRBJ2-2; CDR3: CASRIVVTGELFF; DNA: TGTGCCAGCAGGATAGTGGTCACCGGGGAGCTGTTTTTT
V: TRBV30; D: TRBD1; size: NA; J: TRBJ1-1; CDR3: CAWGKDRGEGTEAFF; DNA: TGTGCCTGGGGGAAGGACAGGGGGGAGGGCACTGAAGCTTTCTTT
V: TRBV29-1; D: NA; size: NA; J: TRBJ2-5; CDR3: CSVALTIQGGQYF; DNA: TGCAGCGTTGCATTGACTATTCAAGGAGGCCAGTACTTC
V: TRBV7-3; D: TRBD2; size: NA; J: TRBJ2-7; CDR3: CASSLTSGGYEQYF; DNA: TGTGCCAGCAGCTTAACTAGCGGGGGCTACGAGCAGTACTTC
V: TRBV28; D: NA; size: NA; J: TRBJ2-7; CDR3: CASSPGAEILLQQYF; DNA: TGTGCCAGCAGTCCTGGGGCGGAGATCCTCCTCCAGCAGTACTTC
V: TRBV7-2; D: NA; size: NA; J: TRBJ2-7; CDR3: CASSLEGAPTVRRSYEQYF; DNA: TGTGCCAGCAGCTTAGAAGGGGCCCCTACAGTTCGTCGCTCCTACGAGCAGTACTTC
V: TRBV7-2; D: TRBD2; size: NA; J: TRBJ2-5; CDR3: CASSRARGGLNQETQYF; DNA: TGTGCCAGCAGCCGTGCACGGGGGGGTCTGAACCAAGAGACCCAGTACTTC
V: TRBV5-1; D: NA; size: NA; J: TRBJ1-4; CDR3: CASSRGSGEKLFF; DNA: TGCGCCAGCAGCAGGGGCTCTGGTGAAAAACTGTTTTTT
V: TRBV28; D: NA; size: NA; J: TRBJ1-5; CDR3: CASSLPTENGRAQHF; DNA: TGTGCCAGCAGTTTACCGACAGAAAACGGGAGGGCCCAGCATTTT
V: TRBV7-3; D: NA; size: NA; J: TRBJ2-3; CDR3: CASSQTAGITDTQYF; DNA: TGTGCCAGCAGCCAAACGGCGGGGATCACAGATACGCAGTATTTT
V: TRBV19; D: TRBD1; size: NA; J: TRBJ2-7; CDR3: CASSIGQGAYEQYF; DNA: TGTGCCAGTAGTATAGGACAGGGAGCCTACGAGCAGTACTTC
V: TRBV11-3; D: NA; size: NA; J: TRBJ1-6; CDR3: CASSRGHLNSPLHF; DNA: TGTGCCAGCAGCCGGGGACACCTTAATTCACCCCTCCACTTT
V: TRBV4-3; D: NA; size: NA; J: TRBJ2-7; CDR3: CASADSLSSYEQYF; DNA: TGCGCCAGCGCGGACAGCCTTAGCTCCTACGAGCAGTACTTC
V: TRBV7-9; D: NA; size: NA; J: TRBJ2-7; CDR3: CASSLAGSSGVVYEQYF; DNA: TGTGCCAGCAGCTTAGCAGGGAGTAGCGGAGTGGTCTACGAGCAGTACTTC
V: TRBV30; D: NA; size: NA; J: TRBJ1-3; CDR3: CAWSGPGAWGNTIYF; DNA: TGTGCCTGGAGTGGACCAGGGGCATGGGGAAACACCATATATTTT
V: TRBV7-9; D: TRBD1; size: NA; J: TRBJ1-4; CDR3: CASSLGQGPPGGEKLFF; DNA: TGTGCCAGCAGCTTGGGACAGGGGCCTCCCGGGGGTGAAAAACTGTTTTTT
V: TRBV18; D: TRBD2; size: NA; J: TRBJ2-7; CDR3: CASSPRLAGFYEQYF; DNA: TGTGCCAGCTCACCACGACTAGCGGGTTTCTACGAGCAGTACTTC
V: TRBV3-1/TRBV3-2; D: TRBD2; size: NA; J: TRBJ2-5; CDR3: CASSPGRVETQYF; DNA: TGTGCCAGCAGCCCAGGGAGGGTGGAGACCCAGTACTTC
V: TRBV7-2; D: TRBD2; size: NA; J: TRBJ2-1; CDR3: CASSLFAGVFNEQFF; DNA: TGTGCCAGCAGCTTATTCGCGGGGGTTTTTAATGAGCAGTTCTTC
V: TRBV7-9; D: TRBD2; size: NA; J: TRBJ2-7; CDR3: CASSLGLADEQYF; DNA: TGTGCCAGCAGCTTAGGACTAGCGGACGAGCAGTACTTC
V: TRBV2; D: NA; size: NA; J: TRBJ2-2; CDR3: CASSVRNTGELFF; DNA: TGTGCCAGCAGTGTTCGGAACACCGGGGAGCTGTTTTTT
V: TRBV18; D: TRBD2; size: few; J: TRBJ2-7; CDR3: CASSPFLAGTSYEQYF; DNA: TGTGCCAGCTCACCCTTCCTAGCGGGGACTTCCTACGAGCAGTACTTC
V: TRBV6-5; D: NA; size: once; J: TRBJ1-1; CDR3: CASSNHGENTEAFF; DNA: TGTGCCAGCAGTAACCACGGGGAGAACACTGAAGCTTTCTTT